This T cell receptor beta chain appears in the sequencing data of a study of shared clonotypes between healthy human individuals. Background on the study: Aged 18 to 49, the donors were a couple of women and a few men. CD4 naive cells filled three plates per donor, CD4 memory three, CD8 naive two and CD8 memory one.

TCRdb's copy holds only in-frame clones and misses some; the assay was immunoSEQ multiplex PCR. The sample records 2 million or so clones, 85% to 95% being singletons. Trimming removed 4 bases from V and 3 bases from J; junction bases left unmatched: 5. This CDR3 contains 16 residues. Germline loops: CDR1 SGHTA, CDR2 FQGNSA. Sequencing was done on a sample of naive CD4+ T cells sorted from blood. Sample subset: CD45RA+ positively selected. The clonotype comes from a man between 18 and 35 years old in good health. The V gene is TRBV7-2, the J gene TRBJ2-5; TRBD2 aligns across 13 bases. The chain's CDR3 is CASSSPTSGRKETQYF. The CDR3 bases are TGTGCCAGCAGCTCTCCGACTAGCGGGAGGAAAGAGACCCAGTACTTC.